One sample yielded the 20 T cell receptor beta chains listed below, sequenced in a study of shared clonotypes between healthy human individuals. In the naive CD8 group, cells lacked CD45RO and were positively selected for CCR7, so terminally differentiated effector memory CD45RA+ cells were left out. TCRdb's table, derived via immunoSEQ multiplex PCR, lists solely in-frame clones and lacks some. This table holds around 1,900,000 clones, 90% to 95% found once. The sequencing sample was made of naive CD8+ T cells from PBMCs. The source is a man younger than 35 in good health. Some clones in this sample may be carry-over from other donors' samples.

As for this clone: Within the sample, other DNA sequences also encode this same CDR3. CDR3 amino acids: CASSLGQGPYEQYF. CDR3 DNA sequence: TGTGCCAGCAGTTTGGGCCAGGGGCCCTACGAGCAGTACTTC. The chain has TRBV28 and TRBJ2-7; tentative D call: TRBD1 (6 bases). The germline V gene has CDR1 MDHEN and CDR2 SYDVKM. The CDR3 is 14 residues long. V was pared by 3 bases and J by 2 bases, with 11 bases between. Full variable domain (missing parts from reference TRBV28 and TRBJ2-7): DVKVTQSSRYLVKRTGEKVFLECVQDMDHENMFWYRQDPGLGLRLIYFSYDVKMKEKGDIPEGYSVSREKKERFSLILESASTNQTSMYLCASSLGQGPYEQYFGPGTRLTVT.

The chain couples TRBV19 to TRBJ2-5, with 9 bases identical to TRBD2. Germline CDR1 and CDR2: LNHDA and SQIVND (reference sequence). Germline trimming cut 8 bases from V and 4 bases from J; bases unmatched to any gene: 8. This CDR3 region has 14 residues. CDR3 coding DNA: TGTGCCAGTTCTGAGCGGGAGGCAGCAGAGACCCAGTACTTC. Translation gives CASSEREAAETQYF.

This chain links TRBV13 with TRBJ2-5; D remains ambiguous. V lost 0 bases to trimming and J lost 5 bases, with 10 bases between them. The length of the CDR3 is 14 residues. The germline V gene encodes CDR1 PRHDT and CDR2 FYEKMQ (reference sequence). In DNA, the CDR3 is TGTGCCAGCAGCTTAGGCCTTGGCAGGGAGACCCAGTACTTC. Protein: CASSLGLGRETQYF.

J is TRBJ1-4 and V is TRBV15; D may be TRBD1 (5 bases). Germline loops: CDR1 LNHNV, CDR2 YYDKDF (reference sequence). Trimming removed 1 base at V and 1 base at J, with 10 bases between. The CDR3 is 16 residues long. This CDR3 is CATSRGWDRTNEKLFF. CDR3 coding DNA: TGTGCCACCAGCAGAGGCTGGGACCGAACTAATGAAAAACTGTTTTTT.

The V gene is TRBV13, the J gene TRBJ2-7; D is ambiguous. Germline V gives CDR1 PRHDT, CDR2 FYEKMQ (reference sequence). CDR3 size: 14 residues. Deletions cut 3 bases from V and 4 bases from J, with 13 bases between. The chain's CDR3 is CASSFGSDAYEQYF. CDR3 DNA sequence: TGTGCCAGCAGCTTCGGATCGGACGCTTACGAGCAGTACTTC.

The rearrangement joins TRBV5-1 to TRBJ1-2, with 8 bases matching TRBD1. The V gene's germline CDR1 is SGHRS and CDR2 YFSETQ. Trimming cost V 5 bases and J 3 bases; bases outside gene matches: 6. CDR3 size: 14 residues. In nucleotides, the CDR3 is TGCGCCAGCAGGGAAGACAGGGGAGACTATGGCTACACCTTC. Translated: CASREDRGDYGYTF.

The chain uses TRBV9 and TRBJ1-2; D perhaps matches TRBD1 (6 bases). V was clipped by 3 bases and J by 5 bases, with 14 bases between them. Germline-derived CDR1 and CDR2 are SGDLS and YYNGEE. The CDR3 totals 14 residues. The CDR3 DNA reads TGTGCCAGCAGCGGCGACAGGTCTCGGTATGGCTACACCTTC. This sequence encodes CASSGDRSRYGYTF.

Remarks on this clone: Other DNA sequences in this sample translate to the same CDR3. The J gene is TRBJ1-2, the V gene TRBV5-6; a possible D gene is TRBD1 (6 bases). Per germline, CDR1 SGHDT and CDR2 YYEEEE. V was trimmed by 0 bases and J by 2 bases, leaving 8 bases between them. There are 14 residues in the CDR3. CDR3 nucleotide sequence: TGTGCCAGCAGCTTGGAACAGGGAAACTATGGCTACACCTTC. Protein sequence: CASSLEQGNYGYTF.

The chain couples TRBV5-4 to TRBJ2-3; 7 nucleotides line up with TRBD2. This CDR3 comprises 15 residues. Looked up from germline, CDR1 is SGHNT and CDR2 is YYREEE (reference sequence). The V segment lost 3 bases and the J segment 0 bases; nucleotides outside the gene matches: 4. The CDR3 bases are TGTGCCAGCAGCTCTAGCGGAACTAGCACAGATACGCAGTATTTT. This encodes CASSSSGTSTDTQYF.

The chain uses TRBV6-5 and TRBJ2-1, with D perhaps matching TRBD1 or TRBD2 (5 bases each). This CDR3 region has 15 residues. Germline V gene data show CDR1 as MNHEY and CDR2 as SVGAGI. V was clipped by 6 bases and J by 4 bases, with 16 bases between them. CDR3 in DNA: TGTGCCAGCAGAACCACCGGGACCCCTTACAATGAGCAGTTCTTC. Translating it yields CASRTTGTPYNEQFF.

This clone has a handful of counts. This chain joins TRBV7-6 and TRBJ2-2; 7 bases line up with TRBD1. CDR3 size: 15 residues. Germline V gives CDR1 SGHVS, CDR2 FNYEAQ. Trimming took 4 bases from V and 4 from J; bases not matched to a gene: 6. The CDR3 protein is CASSSWDRRTGELFF. The CDR3 nucleotides read TGTGCCAGCAGCTCGTGGGACAGACGCACCGGGGAGCTGTTTTTT. The full variable domain, with the rest looked up from reference TRBV7-6 and TRBJ2-2, is GAGVSQSPRYKVTKRGQDVALRCDPISGHVSLYWYRQALGQGPEFLTYFNYEAQQDKSGLPNDRFSAERPEGSISTLTIQRTEQRDSAMYRCASSSWDRRTGELFFGEGSRLTVL.

The V and J genes are TRBV27 and TRBJ2-7; TRBD2 matches at 13 bases. J lost 1 base, V lost 8 bases, and 2 bases had no gene match. This CDR3 is built from 14 residues. In germline, CDR1 is MNHEY, CDR2 SMNVEV (reference sequence). The CDR3 protein is CASGLAGASYEQYF. For the CDR3, the DNA is TGTGCCAGCGGACTAGCGGGAGCGTCCTACGAGCAGTACTTC.

V gene TRBV4-3 combines with J gene TRBJ2-1; 8 bases align to TRBD2. Germline assignment: CDR1 LGHNA and CDR2 YSLEER. There are 15 residues in the CDR3. Trimming took 1 base from V and 2 from J; bases not matched to a gene: 1. CDR3 loop: CASSQGLATYNEQFF. In DNA form, the CDR3 reads TGCGCCAGCAGCCAAGGACTAGCGACCTACAATGAGCAGTTCTTC.

V and J are TRBV19 and TRBJ2-3, with a weak D call TRBD2 (5 bases). Germline CDR1 and CDR2: LNHDA and SQIVND (reference sequence). With 4 bases removed from V and 9 bases from J, the gap between germline ends came to 23 bases. This CDR3 region has 16 residues. The CDR3 loop reads CASSRYSGGLDFTQYF. Written as DNA, the CDR3 is TGTGCCAGTAGTAGATACTCGGGTGGTTTGGACTTCACGCAGTATTTT.

V usage is TRBV18 and J usage is TRBJ1-5, with D perhaps TRBD1 (5 bases). V lost 4 bases to trimming and J lost 5 bases, with 15 bases between them. This CDR3 is built from 15 residues. The germline V gene encodes CDR1 KGHSH and CDR2 LQKENI. CDR3 sequence: CASSHNPGFYQPQHF. CDR3 coding DNA: TGTGCCAGCTCACATAACCCAGGGTTTTATCAGCCCCAGCATTTT. Based on the CDR3 plus reference TRBV18 and TRBJ1-5, the full variable domain is NAGVMQNPRHLVRRRGQEARLRCSPMKGHSHVYWYRQLPEEGLKFMVYLQKENIIDESGMPKERFSAEFPKEGPSILRIQQVVRGDSAAYFCASSHNPGFYQPQHFGDGTRLSIL.

The chain combines TRBV14 with TRBJ2-1; D may be TRBD2 (6 bases). There are 14 residues in the CDR3. The germline CDR1 and CDR2 sequences are SGHDN and FVKESK. V lost 3 bases, J lost 4 bases, and 10 bases lay in between. CDR3 residues: CASSQFSGYNEQFF. In DNA form, the CDR3 reads TGTGCCAGCAGCCAGTTTAGCGGTTACAATGAGCAGTTCTTC.

Concerning this clone itself: The junction departs from germline at one end; a sequencing error may be responsible. The chain is built from TRBV27 and TRBJ2-1; tentative D call: TRBD1 (7 bases). CDR1 MNHEY and CDR2 SMNVEV come from the germline V gene (reference sequence). This CDR3 is 15 amino acids long. The CDR3 here is CASSISRDSYNEQFF. The CDR3 coding sequence is TGTGCCAGCAGTATATCGCGGGACAGCTACAATGAGCAGTTCTTC.

The chain links TRBV27 to TRBJ2-1, with 11 bases that match TRBD2. CDR3 length: 18 amino acids. V dropped 4 bases and J dropped 1; count of bases not matched to a gene: 9. Germline values: CDR1 MNHEY, CDR2 SMNVEV (reference sequence). In DNA form, the CDR3 reads TGTGCCAGCAGTTATTTAGCGGGAGGGCCGGGGTCCTACAATGAGCAGTTCTTC. Amino acids: CASSYLAGGPGSYNEQFF.

This chain uses TRBV16 with TRBJ2-7; D is ambiguous. V was cut by 8 bases and J by 0 bases, with 8 bases left in between. The germline V gene encodes CDR1 KGHSY and CDR2 FQNENV. CDR3 length: 12 residues. CDR3 sequence reads: CASGHGSYEQYF. The DNA for the CDR3 is TGTGCCAGCGGGCATGGCTCCTACGAGCAGTACTTC.

J is TRBJ2-5 and V is TRBV6-5; TRBD1 matches at 7 bases. CDR1 MNHEY and CDR2 SVGAGI come from the germline V gene. V was pared by 11 bases and J by 5 bases, with 11 bases of the junction left unmatched. The CDR3 loop spans 13 amino acids. The CDR3 bases are TGTGCCGCGAAACAGGGGCTGAGGGAGACCCAGTACTTC. The encoded protein is CAAKQGLRETQYF.